This T cell receptor (beta chain) comes out of a study of human T cells and chemical hapten exposure. Trimming cost V 3 bases and J 7 bases, with 16 bases left between them. The CDR3 is made up of 14 amino acids. Looked up from germline, CDR1 is SGHDN and CDR2 is FVKESK. This clonotype appeared a few times. Its antigen is undetermined. Time point given: patch test 1, 2 weeks after DPC sensitization. Treatment here: therapeutic diphenylcyclopropenone sensitization with weekly scalp DPC. TCRdb reprocessed the RACE reads via MiXCR and lists one record per CDR3 protein. The sample includes around 120,000 distinct CDR3 sequences, 8% to 13% of them seen just once. Findings and caveats of the study: There were significantly more large CDR3 similarity clusters among expanded TCRs than among controls.

This TCR was sampled from a middle-aged woman with alopecia areata. Some clones in this sample may be carry-over from other donors' samples. The rearrangement joins TRBV14 to TRBJ2-7, with D tentatively TRBD2 (5 bases). This specimen consisted of whole blood, obtained in connection with sensitization to the hapten diphenylcyclopropenone (DPC). The CDR3, as DNA: TGTGCCAGCAGCCAGATGACTACTTCGGGGGAGCAGTACTTC. As protein: CASSQMTTSGEQYF.